A single sample is the source of the 15 T cell receptor beta chains below, sequenced in a study of T-cell reconstitution after alpha-beta-depleted transplantation in children. This sample's TCRbeta library carried unique molecular identifier barcodes. TCRdb called the PCR reads again in MiXCR, with one record for every CDR3 protein. Counted here are about 900,000 distinct CDR3 sequences, roughly 31% occurring once; the ten biggest clones make up roughly 31%. The sequences come from PBMCs, mostly from graft donor cells, collected 360 days after TCRalphabeta/CD19-depleted stem cell transplant. The receptors come from a boy in the first two years of life who had a stem cell transplant for SCID, so the T cells may come from the graft donor.

This clonotype showed up just a few times. The rearrangement joins TRBV5-1 to TRBJ2-1, with 8 bases fitting TRBD2. J gave up 2 bases and V 0 bases, and 13 bases lay outside the gene matches. The germline V gene encodes CDR1 SGHRS and CDR2 YFSETQ. The CDR3 covers 19 residues. The CDR3 loop reads CASSLAGTRSPKPYNEQFF. The CDR3 region has the DNA TGCGCCAGCAGCTTGGCGGGGACTAGGTCCCCTAAGCCCTACAATGAGCAGTTCTTC.

The rearrangement uses TRBV4-1 and TRBJ2-7, with 9 bases aligning to TRBD1. V lost 3 bases and J lost 7; bases outside the gene matches: 10. In germline, CDR1 is MGHRA, CDR2 YSYEKL. CDR3 size: 15 residues. CDR3 sequence (DNA): TGCGCCAGCAGCCACGGGGACAGGGACAGTTTAGAGCAGTACTTC. It yields the protein CASSHGDRDSLEQYF.

The V and J genes are TRBV4-1 and TRBJ2-7; tentative D call: TRBD2 (5 bases). Trimming took off 3 bases at V and 4 bases at J, with 10 bases between the two ends. The CDR3 has 13 amino acids. Germline CDR1 reads MGHRA; CDR2 reads YSYEKL. In nucleotides, the CDR3 is TGCGCCAGCAGCCATGGGAGTACTTACGAGCAGTACTTC. Translation: CASSHGSTYEQYF.

This clonotype showed up just a few times. The V and J genes are TRBV3-1 and TRBJ2-3, with 8 bases aligning to TRBD2. Germline-derived CDR1 and CDR2 are LGHDT and YNNKEL (reference sequence). There are 16 residues in the CDR3. With V trimmed by 1 base and J by 5 bases, 8 bases remained unmatched. This CDR3 reads CASSQVAGGAEDTQYF. For the CDR3, the DNA is TGTGCCAGCAGCCAAGTAGCCGGGGGGGCGGAAGATACGCAGTATTTT.

This chain joins TRBV6-2 or TRBV6-3 and TRBJ2-7, with a tentative D call TRBD2 (5 bases). Germline V CDR1 and CDR2: MNHEY, SVGEGT. This CDR3 contains 17 residues. V lost 7 bases to trimming and J lost 3 bases, with 25 bases between them. The DNA for the CDR3 is TGTGCCAGCAACCCGGCCGGGCCTCGGCGGGCCCACTACGAGCAGTACTTC. Its protein is CASNPAGPRRAHYEQYF.

The rearrangement joins TRBV4-2 to TRBJ2-3; D is possibly TRBD2 (6 bases). The CDR3 is 15 amino acids. Germline CDR1 is LGHNA and CDR2 is YNFKEQ. V shed 1 base and J shed 2 bases, with 10 bases lying between them. CDR3 DNA sequence: TGTGCCAGCAGCCAAGCCGGCGGGGTCACAGATACGCAGTATTTT. It yields the protein CASSQAGGVTDTQYF.

The gene calls are TRBV7-9 and TRBJ2-1, with D perhaps matching TRBD2 (5 bases). This CDR3 spans 16 amino acids. Germline CDR1 is SEHNR and CDR2 is FQNEAQ (reference sequence). V dropped 3 bases and J dropped 4 bases, with 16 bases sitting between them. CDR3 sequence: CASSFGEGGLYNEQFF. The CDR3 bases are TGTGCCAGCAGCTTCGGCGAGGGCGGATTATACAATGAGCAGTTCTTC.

The chain recombines TRBV9 with TRBJ2-3; tentative D call: TRBD1 (6 bases). Germline lookup yields CDR1 SGDLS and CDR2 YYNGEE. V dropped 0 bases and J dropped 2 bases, with 10 bases sitting between them. The CDR3 extends over 15 amino acids. The CDR3 reads CASSVGRGPTDTQYF. DNA for the CDR3: TGTGCCAGCAGCGTAGGCAGGGGTCCCACAGATACGCAGTATTTT.

The chain carries TRBV18 and TRBJ2-3; tentatively, D is TRBD1 or TRBD2 (5 bases each). Trimming took 3 bases from V and 3 from J, leaving 19 bases between them. This CDR3 contains 17 residues. Germline V gene sequence: CDR1 KGHSH, CDR2 LQKENI. The CDR3 DNA reads as TGTGCCAGCTCACCGTCGGTAGTACGGGGCTCTACAGATACGCAGTATTTT. It codes for CASSPSVVRGSTDTQYF.

V usage is TRBV4-2 and J usage is TRBJ2-7; 8 nucleotides align to TRBD2. The trim removed 0 bases at V and 5 bases at J, leaving 9 bases unmatched. Germline values: CDR1 LGHNA, CDR2 YNFKEQ. The CDR3 is 16 residues long. The CDR3 DNA is TGTGCCAGCAGCCAAGAAAGCGGGGGTGTAATCGACGAGCAGTACTTC. As protein: CASSQESGGVIDEQYF.

This clonotype was observed a handful of times. This chain links TRBV5-1 with TRBJ2-6; either TRBD1 or TRBD2 may supply D (5 bases each). The CDR3 spans 13 residues. V dropped 5 bases and J dropped 6 bases, with 9 bases sitting between them. Per germline, CDR1 SGHRS and CDR2 YFSETQ. CDR3: CASRGTEANVLTF. The CDR3 bases are TGCGCCAGCAGGGGGACGGAGGCCAACGTCCTGACTTTC.

The chain carries TRBV12-3 or TRBV12-4 and TRBJ2-5, with TRBD1 identical over 7 bases. The CDR3 sequence is 13 residues long. V dropped 7 bases and J dropped 3; count of bases not matched to a gene: 5. The DNA for the CDR3 is TGTGCCAGCACAGAGGGGGCAAAAGAGACCCAGTACTTC. Translation gives CASTEGAKETQYF.

The chain uses TRBV6-5 and TRBJ2-1, with 7 bases fitting TRBD1. The trim removed 7 bases at V and 8 bases at J, leaving 11 bases unmatched. The CDR3 spans 14 residues. Germline CDR1 reads MNHEY; CDR2 reads SVGAGI. This CDR3 is CASIRQGRLDEQFF. The CDR3 DNA reads as TGTGCCAGCATTAGACAGGGCCGTCTTGATGAGCAGTTCTTC.

The V call is TRBV28, the J call TRBJ2-3; D perhaps matches TRBD2 (5 bases). Germline values: CDR1 MDHEN, CDR2 SYDVKM. The CDR3 has 15 amino acids. The ends were cut back, 3 bases at V and 4 bases at J, with 14 bases in the middle. In DNA, the CDR3 is TGTGCCAGCAGTTTTACTCATCGGGGAGCAGATACGCAGTATTTT. This codes for CASSFTHRGADTQYF.

This clonotype was recorded a few times. The gene calls are TRBV6-5 and TRBJ1-4; TRBD1 matches at 7 bases. Per germline, CDR1 MNHEY and CDR2 SVGAGI. V gave up 0 bases and J gave up 7 bases; unmatched junction bases: 8. The CDR3 loop spans 16 amino acids. CDR3 DNA sequence: TGTGCCAGCAGTTACTCGACAGGGAAAGGTACTGAAAAACTGTTTTTT. Translated, it gives CASSYSTGKGTEKLFF.